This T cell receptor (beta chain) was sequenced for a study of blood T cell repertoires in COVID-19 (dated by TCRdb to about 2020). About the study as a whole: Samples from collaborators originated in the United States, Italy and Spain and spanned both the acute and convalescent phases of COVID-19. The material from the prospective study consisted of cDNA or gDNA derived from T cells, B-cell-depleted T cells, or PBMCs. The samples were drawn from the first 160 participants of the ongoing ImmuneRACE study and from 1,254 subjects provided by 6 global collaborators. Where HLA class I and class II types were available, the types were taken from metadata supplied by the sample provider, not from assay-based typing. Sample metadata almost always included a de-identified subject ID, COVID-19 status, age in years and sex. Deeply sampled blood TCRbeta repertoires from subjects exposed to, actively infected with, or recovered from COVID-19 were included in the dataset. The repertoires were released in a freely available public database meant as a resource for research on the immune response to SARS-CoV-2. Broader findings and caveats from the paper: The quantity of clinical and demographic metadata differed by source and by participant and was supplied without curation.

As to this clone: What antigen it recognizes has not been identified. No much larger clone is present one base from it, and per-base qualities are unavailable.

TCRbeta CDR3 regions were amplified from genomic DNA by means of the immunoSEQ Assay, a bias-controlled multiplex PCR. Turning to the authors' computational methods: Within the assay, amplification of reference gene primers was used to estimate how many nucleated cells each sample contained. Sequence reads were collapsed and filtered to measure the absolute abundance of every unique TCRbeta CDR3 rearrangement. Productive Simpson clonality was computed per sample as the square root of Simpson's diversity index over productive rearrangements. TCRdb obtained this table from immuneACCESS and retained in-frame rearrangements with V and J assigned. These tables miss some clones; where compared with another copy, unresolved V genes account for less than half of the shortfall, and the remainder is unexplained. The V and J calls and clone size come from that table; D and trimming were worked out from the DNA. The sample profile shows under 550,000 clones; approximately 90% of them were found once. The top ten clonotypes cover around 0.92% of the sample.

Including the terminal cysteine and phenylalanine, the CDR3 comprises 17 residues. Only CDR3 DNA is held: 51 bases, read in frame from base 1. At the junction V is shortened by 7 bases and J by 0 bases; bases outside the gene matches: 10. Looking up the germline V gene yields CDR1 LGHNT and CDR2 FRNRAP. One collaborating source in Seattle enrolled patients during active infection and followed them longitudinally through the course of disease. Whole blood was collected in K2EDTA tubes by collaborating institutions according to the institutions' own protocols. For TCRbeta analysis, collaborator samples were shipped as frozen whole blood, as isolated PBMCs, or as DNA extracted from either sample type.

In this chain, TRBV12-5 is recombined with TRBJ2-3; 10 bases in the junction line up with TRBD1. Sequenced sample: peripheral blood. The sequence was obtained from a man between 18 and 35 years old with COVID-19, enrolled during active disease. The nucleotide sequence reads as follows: TGTGCTAGTGTCCTGGACAGGGGGAGCACTAGCACAGATACGCAGTATTTT. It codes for CASVLDRGSTSTDTQYF.